This entry is about one T cell receptor beta chain. This record belongs to a study of blood T cell repertoires in COVID-19. Per the germline V gene, CDR1 is DFQATT and CDR2 is SNEGSKA (reference sequence). Trimming took off 3 bases at V and 7 bases at J, with 10 bases between the two ends. The CDR3 loop spans 12 amino acids. Seattle cases were enrolled at active infection and followed longitudinally. Original handling: Estimation of nucleated cell counts was performed using reference gene primer amplification. The protocol was immunoSEQ multiplex PCR, while the TCRdb copy is restricted to in-frame clones and leaves out a portion. That table is the source of V, J and clone size, and D and trimming were worked out from the DNA. Of 300,000 to 400,000 clones listed, about 90% are singletons.

This clonotype was sampled from a woman aged 60-75 years with COVID-19, enrolled during active disease. The sample taken for sequencing was peripheral blood. The gene calls are TRBV20-1 and TRBJ2-1; tentative D call: TRBD1 (6 bases). CDR3 amino acids: CSASTQGNEQFF. CDR3 bases: TGCAGTGCTAGTACACAGGGAAATGAGCAGTTCTTC.